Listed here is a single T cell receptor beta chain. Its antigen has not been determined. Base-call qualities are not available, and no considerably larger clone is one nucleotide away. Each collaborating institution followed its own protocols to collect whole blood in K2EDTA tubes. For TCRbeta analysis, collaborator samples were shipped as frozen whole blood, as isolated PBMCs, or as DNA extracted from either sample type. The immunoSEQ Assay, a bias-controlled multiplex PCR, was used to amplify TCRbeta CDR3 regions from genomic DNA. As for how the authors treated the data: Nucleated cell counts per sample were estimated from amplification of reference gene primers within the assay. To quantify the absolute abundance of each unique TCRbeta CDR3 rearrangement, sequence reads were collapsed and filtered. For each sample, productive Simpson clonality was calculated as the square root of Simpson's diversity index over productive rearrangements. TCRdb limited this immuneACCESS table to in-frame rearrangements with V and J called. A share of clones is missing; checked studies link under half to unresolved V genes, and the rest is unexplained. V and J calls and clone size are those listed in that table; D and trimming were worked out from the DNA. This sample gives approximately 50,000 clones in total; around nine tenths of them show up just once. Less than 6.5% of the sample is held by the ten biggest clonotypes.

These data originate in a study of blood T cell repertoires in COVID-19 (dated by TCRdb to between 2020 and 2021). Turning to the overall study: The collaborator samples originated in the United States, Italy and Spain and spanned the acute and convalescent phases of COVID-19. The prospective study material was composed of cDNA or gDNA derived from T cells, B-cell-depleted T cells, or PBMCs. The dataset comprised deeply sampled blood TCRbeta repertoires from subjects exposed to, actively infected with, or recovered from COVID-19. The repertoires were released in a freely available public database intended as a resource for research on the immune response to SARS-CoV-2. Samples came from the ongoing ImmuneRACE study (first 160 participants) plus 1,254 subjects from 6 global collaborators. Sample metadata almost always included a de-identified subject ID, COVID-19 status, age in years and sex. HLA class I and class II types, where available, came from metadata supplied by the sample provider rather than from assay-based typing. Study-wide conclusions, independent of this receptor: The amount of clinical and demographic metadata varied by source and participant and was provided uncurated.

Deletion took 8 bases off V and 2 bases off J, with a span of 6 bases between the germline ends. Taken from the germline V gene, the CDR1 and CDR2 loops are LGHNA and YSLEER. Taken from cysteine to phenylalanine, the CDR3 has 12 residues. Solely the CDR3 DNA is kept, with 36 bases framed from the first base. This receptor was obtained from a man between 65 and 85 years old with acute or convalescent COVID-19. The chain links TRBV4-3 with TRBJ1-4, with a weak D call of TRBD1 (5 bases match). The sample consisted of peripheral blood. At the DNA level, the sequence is TGCGCCAGCTCAGGGACTAATGAAAAACTGTTTTTT. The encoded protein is CASSGTNEKLFF.